The present TCR beta chain was sequenced within a study of human T cells and chemical hapten exposure. Described time point: patch test 1, 2 weeks after DPC sensitization. Indicated treatment: therapeutic diphenylcyclopropenone sensitization with weekly scalp DPC. TCRdb independently ran MiXCR on the RACE reads; one entry per CDR3 protein. The table includes under 450,000 distinct CDR3 sequences, approximately 5% detected once. The CDR3 is 16 amino acids. Germline-derived CDR1 and CDR2 are MGHRA and YSYEKL. The V end was cut by 4 bases, the J end by 1 base, with 14 bases between. Whole-study results and caveats: Once DPC sensitization occurred, TCRs above 1 in 1000 frequency showed no change.

This clonotype was detected many times. As yet, its antigen is unknown. The sequencing here drew on whole blood, taken in connection with sensitization to the hapten diphenylcyclopropenone (DPC). This chain uses TRBV4-1 with TRBJ2-4; D remains unclear. This clonotype originated in a woman between 50 and 59 years old with alopecia areata. Some clones in this sample may be carry-over from other donors' samples. Here the CDR3 reads CASSPPALLAKNIQYF. The CDR3 coding sequence is TGCGCCAGCAGCCCACCAGCACTTCTGGCCAAAAACATTCAGTACTTC.